There are a few counts of the clone carrying this T cell receptor beta chain. Its antigen is undetermined. These data are taken from a study of beta chain features in type 1 diabetes. Study-wide results and limits: When Type 1 diabetes patients were examined, their TCRB CDR3s proved moderately but significantly shorter in all four CD4+ subsets.

Germline V CDR1 and CDR2: MGHDK, SYGVNS. V lost 5 bases to trimming and J lost 1 base; unmatched junction nucleotides: 8. The CDR3 is 15 amino acids. Every bit of the isolated RNA underwent reverse transcription, so sequencing read expressed TCRB transcripts. This table comes from immunoSEQ multiplex PCR, and its TCRdb copy is limited to in-frame clones, with some not included. Among under 250,000 clones listed, about 14% were seen once. Markers CD45RO/CCR7/CD25/CD127/CD95/CD27 served to sort CD4+ naive, central memory, regulatory and stem cell-like memory cells. This chain connects TRBV25-1 to TRBJ2-7; 7 bases are shared with TRBD1. This TCR derives from a man aged 25-45 years with type 1 diabetes. The source material was naive CD4+ T cells from blood. CDR3 protein: CASSRGGDLSYEQYF. CDR3 DNA sequence: TGTGCCAGCAGTCGAGGGGGCGACCTATCCTACGAGCAGTACTTC.